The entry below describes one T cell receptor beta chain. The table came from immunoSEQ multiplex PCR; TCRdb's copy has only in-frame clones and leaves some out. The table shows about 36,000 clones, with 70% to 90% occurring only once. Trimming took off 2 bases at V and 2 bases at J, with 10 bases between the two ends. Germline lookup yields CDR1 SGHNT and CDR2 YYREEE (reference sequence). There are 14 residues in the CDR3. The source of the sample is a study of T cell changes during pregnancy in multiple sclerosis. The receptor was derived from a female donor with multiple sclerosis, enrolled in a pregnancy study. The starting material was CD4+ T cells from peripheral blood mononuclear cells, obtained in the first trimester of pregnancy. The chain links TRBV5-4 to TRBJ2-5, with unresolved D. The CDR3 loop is CASSFRELQETQYF. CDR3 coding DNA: TGTGCCAGCAGCTTTAGAGAACTGCAAGAGACCCAGTACTTC. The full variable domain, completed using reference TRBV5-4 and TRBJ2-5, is ETGVTQSPTHLIKTRGQQVTLRCSSQSGHNTVSWYQQALGQGPQFIFQYYREEENGRGNFPPRFSGLQFPNYSSELNVNALELDDSALYLCASSFRELQETQYFGPGTRLLVL.